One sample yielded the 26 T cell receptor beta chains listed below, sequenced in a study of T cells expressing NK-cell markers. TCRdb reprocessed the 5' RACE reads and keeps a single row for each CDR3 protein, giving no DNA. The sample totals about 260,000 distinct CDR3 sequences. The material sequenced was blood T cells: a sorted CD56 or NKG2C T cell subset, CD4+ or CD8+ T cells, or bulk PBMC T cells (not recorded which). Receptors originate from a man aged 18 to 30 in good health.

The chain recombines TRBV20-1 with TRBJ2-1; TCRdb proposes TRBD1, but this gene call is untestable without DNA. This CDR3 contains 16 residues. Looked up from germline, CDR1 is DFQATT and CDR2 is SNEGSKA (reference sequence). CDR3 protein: CSARRRTGIDHNEQFF.

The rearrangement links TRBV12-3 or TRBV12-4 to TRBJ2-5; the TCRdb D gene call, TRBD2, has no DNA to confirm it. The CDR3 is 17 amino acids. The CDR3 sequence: CASSFGTSGTLTETQYF.

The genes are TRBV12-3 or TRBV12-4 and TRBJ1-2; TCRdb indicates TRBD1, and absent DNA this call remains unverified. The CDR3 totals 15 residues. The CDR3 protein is CASSFRDRDTAGYTF.

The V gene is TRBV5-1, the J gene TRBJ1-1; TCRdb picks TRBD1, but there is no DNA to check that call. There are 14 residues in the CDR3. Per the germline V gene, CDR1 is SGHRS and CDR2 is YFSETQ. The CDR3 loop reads CATGKGGLNTEAFF.

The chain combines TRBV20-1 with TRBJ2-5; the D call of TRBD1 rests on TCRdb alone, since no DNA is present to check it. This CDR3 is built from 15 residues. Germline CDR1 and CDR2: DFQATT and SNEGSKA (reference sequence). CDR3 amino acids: CSASGASKMQETQYF.

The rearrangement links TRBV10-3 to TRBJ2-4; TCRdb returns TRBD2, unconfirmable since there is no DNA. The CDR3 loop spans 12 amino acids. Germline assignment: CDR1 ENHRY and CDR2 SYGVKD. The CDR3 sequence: CAAGLEKNIQYF.

The CDR3 sequence: CAISGEQGGNEQFF. This chain links TRBV10-3 with TRBJ2-1; TCRdb's D gene call, TRBD2, goes unchecked for lack of DNA. This CDR3 is 14 amino acids long. Germline V lookup: CDR1 ENHRY, CDR2 SYGVKD.

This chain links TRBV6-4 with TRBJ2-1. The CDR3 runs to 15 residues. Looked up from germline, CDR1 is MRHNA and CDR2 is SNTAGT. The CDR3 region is CASSDGGSPYNEQFF.

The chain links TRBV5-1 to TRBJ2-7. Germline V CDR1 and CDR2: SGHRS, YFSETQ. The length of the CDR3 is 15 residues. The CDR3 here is CASSLKAGDTYEQYF.

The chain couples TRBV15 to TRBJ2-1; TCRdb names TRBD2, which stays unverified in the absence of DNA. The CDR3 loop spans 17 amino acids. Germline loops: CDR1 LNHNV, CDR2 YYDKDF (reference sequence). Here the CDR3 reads CATSRDQGLAVGNEQFF.

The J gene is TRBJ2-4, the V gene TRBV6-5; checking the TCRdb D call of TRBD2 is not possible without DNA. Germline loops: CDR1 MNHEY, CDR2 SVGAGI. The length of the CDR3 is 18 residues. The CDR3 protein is CASSRAGGVAGGRNIQYF.

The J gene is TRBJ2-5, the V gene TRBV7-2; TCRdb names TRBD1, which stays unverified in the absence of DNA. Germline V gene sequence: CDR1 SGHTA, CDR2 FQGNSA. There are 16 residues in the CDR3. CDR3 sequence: CASSLAGTGIQETQYF.

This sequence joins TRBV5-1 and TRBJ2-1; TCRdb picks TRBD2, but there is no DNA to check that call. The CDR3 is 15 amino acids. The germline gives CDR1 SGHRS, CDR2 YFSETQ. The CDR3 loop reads CASSLGRGQYNEQFF.

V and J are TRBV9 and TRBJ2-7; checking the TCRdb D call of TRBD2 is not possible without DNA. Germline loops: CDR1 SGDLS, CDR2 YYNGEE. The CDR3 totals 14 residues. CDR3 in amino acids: CASSAGLNSYEQYF.

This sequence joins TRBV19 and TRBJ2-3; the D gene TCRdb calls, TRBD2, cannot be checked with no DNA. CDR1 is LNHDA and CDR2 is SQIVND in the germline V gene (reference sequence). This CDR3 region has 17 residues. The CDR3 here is CASSIILRLGTTDTQYF.

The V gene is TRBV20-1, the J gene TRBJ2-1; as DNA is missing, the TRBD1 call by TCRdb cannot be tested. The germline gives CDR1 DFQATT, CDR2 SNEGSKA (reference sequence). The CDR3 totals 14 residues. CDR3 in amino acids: CSAAKVGATNEQFF.

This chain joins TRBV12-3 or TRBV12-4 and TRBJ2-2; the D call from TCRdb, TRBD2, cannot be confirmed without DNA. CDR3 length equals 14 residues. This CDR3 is CASSFDSGRRELFF.

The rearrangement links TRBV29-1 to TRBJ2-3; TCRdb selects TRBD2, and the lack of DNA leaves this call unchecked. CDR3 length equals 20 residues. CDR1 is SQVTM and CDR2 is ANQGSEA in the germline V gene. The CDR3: CSVEGIGWPGTSGGTDTQYF.

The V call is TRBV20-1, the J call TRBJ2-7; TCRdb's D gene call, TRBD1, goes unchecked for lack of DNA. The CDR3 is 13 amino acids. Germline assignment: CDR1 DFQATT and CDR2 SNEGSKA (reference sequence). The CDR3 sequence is CSVSETGGKEQYF.

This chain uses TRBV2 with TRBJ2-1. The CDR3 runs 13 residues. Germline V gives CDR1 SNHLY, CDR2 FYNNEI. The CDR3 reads CASSGGTYNEQFF.

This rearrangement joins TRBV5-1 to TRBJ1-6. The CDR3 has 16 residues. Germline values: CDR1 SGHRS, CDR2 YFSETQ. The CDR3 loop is CASSLEAGRSGSPLHF.

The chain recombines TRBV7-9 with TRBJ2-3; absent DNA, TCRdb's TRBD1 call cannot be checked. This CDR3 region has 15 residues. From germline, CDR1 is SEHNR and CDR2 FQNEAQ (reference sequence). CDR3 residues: CASSLAPGQADTQYF.

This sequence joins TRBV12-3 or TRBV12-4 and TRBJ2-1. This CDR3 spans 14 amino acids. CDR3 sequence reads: CASSFREGLDEQFF.

CDR3 in amino acids: CASRGLAGTSTDTQYF. The chain employs TRBV6-2 or TRBV6-3 and TRBJ2-3; the TCRdb call, TRBD2, lacks DNA for checking. The CDR3 totals 16 residues. The germline V gene has CDR1 MNHEY and CDR2 SVGEGT.

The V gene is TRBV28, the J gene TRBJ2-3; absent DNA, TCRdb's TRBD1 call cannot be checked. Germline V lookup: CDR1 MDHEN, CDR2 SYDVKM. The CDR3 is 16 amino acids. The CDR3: CASSLLRGAGRDTQYF.

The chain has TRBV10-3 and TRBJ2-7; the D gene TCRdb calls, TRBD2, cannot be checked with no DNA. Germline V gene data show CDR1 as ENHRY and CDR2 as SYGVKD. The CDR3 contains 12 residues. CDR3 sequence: CAITAGAGEQYF.